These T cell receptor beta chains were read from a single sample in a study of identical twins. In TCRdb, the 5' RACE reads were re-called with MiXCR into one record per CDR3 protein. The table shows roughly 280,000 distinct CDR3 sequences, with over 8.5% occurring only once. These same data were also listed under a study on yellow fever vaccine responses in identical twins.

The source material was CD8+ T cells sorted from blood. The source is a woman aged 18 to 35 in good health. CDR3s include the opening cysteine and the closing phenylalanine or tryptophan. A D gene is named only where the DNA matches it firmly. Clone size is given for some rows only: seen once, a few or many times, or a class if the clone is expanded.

CDR3: CASSFGTSWPQHF
DNA: TGTGCCAGCAGTTTTGGGACCTCCTGGCCCCAGCATTTT
size: few
V: TRBV12-3/TRBV12-4
J: TRBJ1-5
D: .

CDR3: CASSPGLAANEQFF
DNA: TGCGCCAGCAGCCCAGGACTAGCCGCCAATGAGCAGTTCTTC
size: few
V: TRBV4-3
J: TRBJ2-1
D: TRBD2

CDR3: CASSLKGNGELFF
DNA: TGCGCCAGCAGCTTGAAAGGAAACGGGGAGCTGTTTTTT
size: few
V: TRBV5-1
J: TRBJ2-2
D: .

CDR3: CATSGSAGAWETQYF
DNA: TGTGCCACCAGTGGGTCGGCAGGGGCATGGGAGACCCAGTACTTC
size: few
V: TRBV24-1
J: TRBJ2-5
D: .

CDR3: CSVEDGTSEYNEQFF
DNA: TGCAGCGTTGAGGACGGGACTAGCGAATACAATGAGCAGTTCTTC
size: .
V: TRBV29-1
J: TRBJ2-1
D: TRBD2

CDR3: CSVEGYRYNEQFF
DNA: TGCAGCGTTGAAGGGTACCGCTACAATGAGCAGTTCTTC
size: many
V: TRBV29-1
J: TRBJ2-1
D: .

CDR3: CSAREDNSYEQYF
DNA: TGCAGTGCTAGAGAGGACAACTCCTACGAGCAGTACTTC
size: few
V: TRBV20-1
J: TRBJ2-7
D: .

CDR3: CSVQSPLSPEQYF
DNA: TGCAGCGTCCAAAGCCCGCTGAGCCCCGAGCAGTACTTC
size: many
V: TRBV29-1
J: TRBJ2-7
D: .

CDR3: CAIYWAGTDTQYF
DNA: TGTGCCATCTACTGGGCAGGCACAGATACGCAGTATTTT
size: few
V: TRBV2
J: TRBJ2-3
D: .

CDR3: CASSIRTEGGEQYF
DNA: TGTGCCAGCAGCATACGGACCGAGGGAGGCGAGCAGTACTTC
size: once
V: TRBV5-4
J: TRBJ2-7
D: .

CDR3: CASSLGPRTETDTQYF
DNA: TGTGCTAGCAGCTTAGGTCCCCGGACCGAAACAGATACGCAGTATTTT
size: many
V: TRBV7-7
J: TRBJ2-3
D: .

CDR3: CSAREGFIGIKYF
DNA: TGCAGTGCTAGGGAGGGTTTCATTGGAATTAAGTACTTC
size: .
V: TRBV20-1
J: TRBJ2-5
D: .

CDR3: CASSLPGQGGETQYF
DNA: TGTGCCAGCAGCTTACCGGGACAGGGGGGAGAGACCCAGTACTTC
size: few
V: TRBV7-9
J: TRBJ2-5
D: TRBD1

CDR3: CASPPYRGSGNTIYF
DNA: TGTGCCAGCCCCCCCTACAGGGGCTCTGGAAACACCATATATTTT
size: few
V: TRBV12-3/TRBV12-4
J: TRBJ1-3
D: TRBD1

CDR3: CSGRGIEETQYF
DNA: TGCAGCGGCAGGGGTATCGAAGAGACCCAGTACTTC
size: .
V: TRBV29-1
J: TRBJ2-5
D: .

CDR3: CSVKPTGNTEAFF
DNA: TGCAGTGTTAAACCCACCGGGAACACTGAAGCTTTCTTT
size: many
V: TRBV20-1
J: TRBJ1-1
D: .

CDR3: CASSSGPRMNTEAFF
DNA: TGTGCCAGCAGCTCGGGACCGCGCATGAACACTGAAGCTTTCTTT
size: few
V: TRBV5-4
J: TRBJ1-1
D: .

CDR3: CASSLRQGALHQPQHF
DNA: TGCGCCAGCAGCCTACGACAGGGGGCCCTCCATCAGCCCCAGCATTTT
size: .
V: TRBV4-1
J: TRBJ1-5
D: TRBD1

CDR3: CASSHTGTATYEQYF
DNA: TGTGCCAGCAGCCATACCGGGACAGCTACCTACGAGCAGTACTTC
size: few
V: TRBV4-2
J: TRBJ2-7
D: TRBD1

CDR3: CASRTSNYNEQFF
DNA: TGTGCCAGCAGGACTAGCAATTACAATGAGCAGTTCTTC
size: many
V: TRBV7-9
J: TRBJ2-1
D: TRBD2

CDR3: CASSQGLAGADYEQYF
DNA: TGCGCCAGCAGCCAGGGACTAGCGGGCGCAGACTACGAGCAGTACTTC
size: few
V: TRBV5-1
J: TRBJ2-7
D: TRBD2

CDR3: CASRSGTSGSCEQFF
DNA: TGTGCCAGCAGATCCGGGACTAGCGGGAGTTGTGAGCAGTTCTTC
size: few
V: TRBV6-4
J: TRBJ2-1
D: TRBD2

CDR3: CASSVYGGHNEQFF
DNA: TGTGCCAGCAGCGTATACGGGGGCCACAATGAGCAGTTCTTC
size: few
V: TRBV9
J: TRBJ2-1
D: .

CDR3: CASSFSAPDSEKLFF
DNA: TGTGCCAGCAGCTTCAGCGCACCGGACAGTGAAAAACTGTTTTTT
size: many
V: TRBV7-9
J: TRBJ1-4
D: .

CDR3: CATSVFLTGPTEAFF
DNA: TGTGCCACCAGTGTCTTCCTTACAGGGCCCACTGAAGCTTTCTTT
size: few
V: TRBV24-1
J: TRBJ1-1
D: .

CDR3: CASSQDRGLAGGPSGNKQYF
DNA: TGCGCCAGCAGCCAAGATCGGGGACTAGCGGGAGGCCCCTCGGGGAACAAGCAGTACTTC
size: .
V: TRBV4-3
J: TRBJ2-7
D: TRBD2

CDR3: CSARDSFGRVSLNEQFF
DNA: TGCAGTGCTAGAGATTCTTTTGGCAGGGTCTCTTTGAATGAGCAGTTCTTC
size: .
V: TRBV20-1
J: TRBJ2-1
D: .

CDR3: CASSSWIPGGPEDTQYF
DNA: TGTGCCAGCAGCTCCTGGATTCCGGGAGGGCCTGAAGATACGCAGTATTTT
size: many
V: TRBV7-4
J: TRBJ2-3
D: TRBD2

CDR3: CASSLAMGSNYGYTF
DNA: TGTGCCAGCAGCTTAGCCATGGGCAGTAACTATGGCTACACCTTC
size: few
V: TRBV7-9
J: TRBJ1-2
D: .

CDR3: CASSFRNEQFF
DNA: TGTGCCAGCAGTTTTAGAAATGAGCAGTTCTTC
size: many
V: TRBV6-2/TRBV6-3
J: TRBJ2-1
D: .

CDR3: CASSSRTSGGVDTQYF
DNA: TGTGCCAGCAGCTCTAGGACTAGCGGGGGGGTAGATACGCAGTATTTT
size: .
V: TRBV7-8
J: TRBJ2-3
D: TRBD2

CDR3: CASSLVGQFGTDTQYF
DNA: TGTGCCAGCAGCTTAGTTGGGCAGTTTGGCACAGATACGCAGTATTTT
size: .
V: TRBV7-9
J: TRBJ2-3
D: .

CDR3: CAWSVSGAHEQYF
DNA: TGTGCCTGGAGTGTGTCAGGGGCCCACGAGCAGTACTTC
size: .
V: TRBV30
J: TRBJ2-7
D: .

CDR3: CASRSGRAGNEQFF
DNA: TGTGCCAGCCGGTCGGGGAGGGCCGGCAATGAGCAGTTCTTC
size: many
V: TRBV7-9
J: TRBJ2-1
D: TRBD2

CDR3: CSVAVRHNEQFF
DNA: TGCAGCGTTGCCGTTAGACACAATGAGCAGTTCTTC
size: .
V: TRBV29-1
J: TRBJ2-1
D: .

CDR3: CASSQEPSGGNNEQFF
DNA: TGCGCCAGCAGCCAAGAACCCAGCGGGGGGAACAATGAGCAGTTCTTC
size: .
V: TRBV4-1
J: TRBJ2-1
D: TRBD2

CDR3: CASSPARGGNEQFF
DNA: TGTGCCAGCAGCCCGGCTAGAGGGGGCAATGAGCAGTTCTTC
size: few
V: TRBV7-9
J: TRBJ2-1
D: .

CDR3: CAISENPLAGAEKQFF
DNA: TGTGCCATCAGTGAGAACCCCCTAGCGGGGGCGGAAAAGCAGTTCTTC
size: few
V: TRBV10-3
J: TRBJ2-1
D: TRBD2

CDR3: CSARYGVFEQYF
DNA: TGCAGTGCTAGATACGGGGTCTTCGAGCAGTACTTC
size: .
V: TRBV20-1
J: TRBJ2-7
D: .

CDR3: CASSQDRGTGSYEQYF
DNA: TGCGCCAGCAGCCAAGATCGGGGGACAGGCTCCTACGAGCAGTACTTC
size: .
V: TRBV4-3
J: TRBJ2-7
D: TRBD1

CDR3: CASRDHEKLFF
DNA: TGTGCCAGCAGGGACCATGAAAAACTGTTTTTT
size: few
V: TRBV25-1
J: TRBJ1-4
D: .

CDR3: CASSQDREAGYEQYF
DNA: TGCGCCAGCAGCCAAGATCGGGAGGCCGGCTACGAGCAGTACTTC
size: .
V: TRBV4-3
J: TRBJ2-7
D: TRBD2

CDR3: CASSLGRGPYEQYF
DNA: TGTGCCAGCAGTTTGGGGCGAGGTCCCTACGAGCAGTACTTC
size: many
V: TRBV28
J: TRBJ2-7
D: .

CDR3: CASSPKMVLETQYF
DNA: TGTGCCAGCAGCCCAAAAATGGTCTTGGAGACCCAGTACTTC
size: .
V: TRBV3-1
J: TRBJ2-5
D: .

CDR3: CASSGPGTGVAGELFF
DNA: TGTGCCAGCAGTGGACCCGGGACAGGGGTTGCCGGGGAGCTGTTTTTT
size: .
V: TRBV25-1
J: TRBJ2-2
D: TRBD1

CDR3: CAISENPRDTQYF
DNA: TGTGCCATCAGTGAGAATCCTCGAGATACGCAGTATTTT
size: many
V: TRBV10-3
J: TRBJ2-3
D: .

CDR3: CASSSTLAGVSYNEQFF
DNA: TGTGCCAGCAGCTCAACCTTAGCGGGAGTCTCCTACAATGAGCAGTTCTTC
size: .
V: TRBV7-2
J: TRBJ2-1
D: TRBD2

CDR3: CASSQLTGGSYNEQFF
DNA: TGCGCCAGCAGCCAACTCACAGGGGGCTCCTACAATGAGCAGTTCTTC
size: few
V: TRBV4-3
J: TRBJ2-1
D: TRBD1

CDR3: CASSSSGTDTQYF
DNA: TGCGCCAGCAGCTCGTCTGGCACAGATACGCAGTATTTT
size: many
V: TRBV5-1
J: TRBJ2-3
D: .